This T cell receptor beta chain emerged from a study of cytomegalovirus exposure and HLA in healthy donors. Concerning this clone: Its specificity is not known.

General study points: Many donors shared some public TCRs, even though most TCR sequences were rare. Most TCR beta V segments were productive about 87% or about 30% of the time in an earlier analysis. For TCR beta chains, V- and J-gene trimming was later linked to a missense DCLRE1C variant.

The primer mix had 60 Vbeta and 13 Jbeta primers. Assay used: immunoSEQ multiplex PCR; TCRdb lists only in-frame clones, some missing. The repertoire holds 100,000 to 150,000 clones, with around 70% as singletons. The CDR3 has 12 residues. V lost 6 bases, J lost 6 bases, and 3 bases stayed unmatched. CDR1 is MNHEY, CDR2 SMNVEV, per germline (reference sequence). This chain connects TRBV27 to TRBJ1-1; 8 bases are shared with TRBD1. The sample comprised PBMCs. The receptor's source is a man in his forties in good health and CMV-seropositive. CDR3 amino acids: CASSPTGAEAFF. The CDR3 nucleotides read TGTGCCAGCAGCCCGACAGGGGCTGAAGCTTTCTTT.